This TCR beta chain is drawn from a study of resident and recirculating memory T cells in vitiligo. No change in lesions over the prior 6 months defined stable disease. No vitiligo treatment was given during the prior three months. V gave up 4 bases and J gave up 0 bases, with 13 bases separating them. The CDR3 is 16 amino acids. Germline V lookup: CDR1 ENHRY, CDR2 SYGVKD. This table comes from immunoSEQ multiplex PCR, and its TCRdb copy is limited to in-frame clones, with some not included. The table has roughly 76,000 clones, just over 90% seen once. The V and J genes are TRBV10-3 and TRBJ1-3; D is unresolved. The TCR was taken from a male donor with vitiligo. Input material: blood. This chain's CDR3 is CAISARGSDSGNTIYF. The CDR3 DNA reads as TGTGCCATCAGTGCCCGAGGGTCGGACTCTGGAAACACCATATATTTT.